This T cell receptor (beta chain) was profiled in a study of T cell changes during pregnancy in multiple sclerosis. This clone occurred once. Generated by immunoSEQ multiplex PCR, the TCRdb table keeps only in-frame clones and is missing some. The sample records about 28,000 clones, approximately 90% being singletons. Sample: CD4+ T cells from peripheral blood mononuclear cells, taken in the first trimester of pregnancy. The origin of this receptor is a female donor in good health, enrolled as a control in a pregnancy study.

The CDR3 reads CASSTGQGFTDTQYF. The DNA of the CDR3 is TGTGCCAGCAGCACGGGACAGGGGTTTACAGATACGCAGTATTTT. The V call is TRBV11-2, the J call TRBJ2-3, with 10 bases matching TRBD1. This CDR3 contains 15 residues. Germline loops: CDR1 SGHAT, CDR2 FQNNGV. V shed 5 bases and J 3 bases; nucleotides not matched to a gene: 5.